This T cell receptor (beta chain) was recorded in a study of T-cell reconstitution after alpha-beta-depleted transplantation in children. Study outcomes and limitations: There were reportedly several hundred expanded graft clones from which alpha-beta T cells came about two months after transplant. The origin of high day-60 TCRbeta diversity in some patients lay in surviving recipient T cells and thymic progenitors. Among T cells one year after transplant, newly produced cells accounted for most counts and diversity.

This clonotype came up a few times. Antigen unknown. As it was prepared, the TCRbeta library received unique molecular identifiers. MiXCR, run by TCRdb on the PCR reads, gives a single entry per CDR3 protein. The repertoire holds over 100,000 distinct CDR3 sequences, 10% seen once, with around 35% in the top ten. Sequences were derived from PBMCs, sampled before TCRalphabeta/CD19-depleted stem cell transplant. This TCR derives from a boy younger than 10 with acute lymphoblastic leukemia, due to receive a stem cell transplant.

The CDR3 DNA is TGTGCCAGCAGCCCAAACGGACAGGGGACCTACGAGCAGTACTTC. This translates into CASSPNGQGTYEQYF. The V gene is TRBV7-6, the J gene TRBJ2-7, with 9 bases identical to TRBD1. Germline V gene lookup returns CDR1 SGHVS and CDR2 FNYEAQ. With V trimmed by 5 bases and J by 2 bases, 7 bases remained unmatched. This CDR3 has 15 residues.